This T cell receptor beta chain was retrieved from a study of identical twins. Findings of the study overall: Recombination models fit unrelated individuals' TCR alpha sharing but underestimated twins'. For cord blood, abundant beta clonotypes had fewer insertions, unlike memory repertoires, which showed none.

Trimming removed 1 base at V and 0 bases at J, with 10 bases between. CDR1 MNHEY and CDR2 SMNVEV come from the germline V gene (reference sequence). The CDR3 runs 17 residues. Healthy Caucasian individuals made up all the donors. Template switching introduced a universal primer site, and the cDNA bore unique molecular identifiers. TCRdb reprocessed the 5' RACE reads via MiXCR and lists one record per CDR3 protein. The sample shows 1,800,000 or so distinct CDR3 sequences, more than 30% of them seen only once. This clonotype was seen more than once but under ten times. Its specificity is not known. The source material was cord blood. V and J are TRBV27 and TRBJ1-6; no clear D gene. The clonotype comes from a newborn girl in good health. The CDR3 DNA is TGTGCCAGCAGTTTATTACTGGCGAGCTCCTATAATTCACCCCTCCACTTT. Translating it yields CASSLLLASSYNSPLHF.